Below, 14 T cell receptor beta chains from the same sample are listed, as sequenced in a study of vaccination effects on CD4 cells after COVID-19. CD4+ T cells were isolated after roughly nine days of culture. Confirmation by PCR established that the person had SARS-CoV-2 infection between March and December 2020. Each participant received a vaccine that was either BNT162b2 or mRNA-1273, given as two doses. Their specific antigens are unknown. Only in-frame clones appear in the TCRdb table, and some are missing; sequencing was by immunoSEQ multiplex PCR. The table records tens of thousands of clones, around 80% of them present only once. This material consisted of CD4+ T cells from PBMCs cultured without peptide, taken after COVID-19 vaccination. The origin of the receptors is a human donor who had a prior SARS-CoV-2 infection.

J is TRBJ1-1 and V is TRBV6-6, with 8 bases fitting TRBD1. J was trimmed by 1 base and V by 5 bases; bases with no gene match: 6. CDR3 length: 15 amino acids. Germline CDR1 and CDR2: MNHNY and SVGAGI (reference sequence). In nucleotides, the CDR3 is TGTGCCAGCAGTCATCACGGACAGGGGAACACTGAAGCTTTCTTT. It encodes CASSHHGQGNTEAFF.

This clone was seen a handful of times. V usage is TRBV9 and J usage is TRBJ1-3; 9 bases are shared with TRBD1. Germline CDR1 and CDR2: SGDLS and YYNGEE. V lost 0 bases to trimming and J lost 6 bases; unmatched junction nucleotides: 4. This CDR3 contains 15 residues. This chain's CDR3 is CASSVDRGRENTIYF. As DNA, the CDR3 is TGTGCCAGCAGCGTAGACAGGGGGCGCGAAAACACCATATATTTT.

This clone was seen more than once but under ten times. The chain employs TRBV4-3 and TRBJ2-7; D is unclear. Germline-derived CDR1 and CDR2 are LGHNA and YSLEER. The CDR3 contains 14 residues. V was trimmed by 0 bases and J by 5 bases, leaving 11 bases between them. In nucleotides, the CDR3 is TGCGCCAGCAGCCAAGAGTTAGAAGCCCACGAGCAGTACTTC. Residues: CASSQELEAHEQYF.

The J gene is TRBJ2-3, the V gene TRBV18; D possibly corresponds to TRBD1 (5 bases). With 6 bases removed from V and 4 bases from J, the gap between germline ends came to 14 bases. Germline values: CDR1 KGHSH, CDR2 LQKENI. This CDR3 comprises 14 residues. CDR3 region: CASSPQAGSDTQYF. The CDR3 nucleotides are TGTGCCAGCTCCCCCCAGGCAGGGTCAGATACGCAGTATTTT.

V is TRBV7-2 and J is TRBJ2-1, with unresolved D. The ends were cut back, 3 bases at V and 10 bases at J, with 7 bases in the middle. CDR1 SGHTA and CDR2 FQGNSA come from the germline V gene. CDR3 size: 11 residues. The CDR3 sequence: CASSLGSEQFF. The DNA of the CDR3 is TGTGCCAGCAGCTTGGGCTCCGAGCAGTTCTTC.

The genes are TRBV5-4 and TRBJ2-3; 10 positions match TRBD2. Germline V gene sequence: CDR1 SGHNT, CDR2 YYREEE (reference sequence). CDR3 length: 13 residues. V was clipped by 4 bases and J by 14 bases; unmatched bases: 10. CDR3 region: CASSPGLAGGRYF. CDR3 coding DNA: TGTGCCAGCAGCCCCGGATTAGCGGGGGGTCGGTATTTT.

The chain carries TRBV4-2 and TRBJ2-1, with D possibly matching TRBD2 (5 bases). This CDR3 region has 14 residues. Trimming stripped 2 bases from V and 8 bases from J, with 13 bases between. The V gene's germline CDR1 is LGHNA and CDR2 YNFKEQ. The DNA of the CDR3 is TGTGCCAGCAGCCAAACTACTAGTTTCGATGAGCAGTTCTTC. Its protein is CASSQTTSFDEQFF.

The chain combines TRBV7-3 with TRBJ2-2, with 7 nucleotides matching TRBD2. Germline loops: CDR1 SGHTA, CDR2 FQGTGA. J gave up 5 bases and V 3 bases, and 3 bases lay outside the gene matches. This CDR3 has 14 amino acids. DNA for the CDR3: TGTGCCAGCAGCTTTGCGGGGGTGACCGGGGAGCTGTTTTTT. Amino acid sequence: CASSFAGVTGELFF.

In its sample, this clone was seen a few times. The V gene is TRBV27, the J gene TRBJ2-1; 9 nucleotides agree with TRBD1. CDR1 is MNHEY, CDR2 SMNVEV, per germline (reference sequence). The V segment lost 6 bases and the J segment 6 bases; nucleotides outside the gene matches: 9. The CDR3 totals 15 residues. The CDR3 bases are TGTGCCAGCAGATCCGGGACAGGGAGAGGCAATGAGCAGTTCTTC. This encodes CASRSGTGRGNEQFF.

CDR3 nucleotide sequence: TGTGCCAGCAGCGCCCGCTTAAACACTGAAGCTTTCTTT. Its translation is CASSARLNTEAFF. The rearrangement links TRBV9 to TRBJ1-1, with no clear D. The CDR3 is made up of 13 amino acids. Germline V gene data show CDR1 as SGDLS and CDR2 as YYNGEE. Trimming shortened V by 3 bases and J by 2 bases, and 8 bases separated the two germline ends.

The rearrangement links TRBV24-1 to TRBJ2-5; TRBD1 agrees at 7 bases. Germline V gives CDR1 KGHDR, CDR2 SFDVKD. The CDR3 is made up of 15 amino acids. Trimming took 4 bases from V and 0 from J; bases not matched to a gene: 4. CDR3 in amino acids: CATSDPGTDQETQYF. The CDR3 DNA reads as TGTGCCACCAGTGACCCCGGGACAGACCAAGAGACCCAGTACTTC.

This clone has only a few counts. This chain links TRBV7-9 with TRBJ1-1; the D is unclear. There are 13 residues in the CDR3. Germline assignment: CDR1 SEHNR and CDR2 FQNEAQ (reference sequence). With 3 bases removed from V and 5 bases from J, the gap between germline ends came to 10 bases. The CDR3: CASSFTETTEAFF. The CDR3 bases are TGTGCCAGCAGCTTCACAGAAACTACTGAAGCTTTCTTT.

The rearrangement links TRBV7-8 to TRBJ2-5; 7 bases agree with TRBD1. This CDR3 has 15 residues. V was pared by 6 bases and J by 2 bases, with 9 bases of the junction left unmatched. Germline V gives CDR1 SGHVS, CDR2 FQNEAQ. The CDR3 protein is CASSWNSGQQETQYF. The CDR3, as DNA: TGTGCCAGCAGTTGGAACTCGGGACAGCAAGAGACCCAGTACTTC.

The chain has TRBV5-4 and TRBJ2-1; the D call may be TRBD1 or TRBD2 (6 bases each). The CDR3 loop spans 17 amino acids. Trimming pared 4 bases from V and 2 bases from J, leaving 19 bases between. Germline CDR1 SGHNT, CDR2 YYREEE (reference sequence). The CDR3 here is CASSPDGGGTAYNEQFF. CDR3 sequence (DNA): TGTGCCAGCAGCCCGGACGGGGGCGGGACGGCCTACAATGAGCAGTTCTTC. The full variable domain, completed using reference TRBV5-4 and TRBJ2-1, is ETGVTQSPTHLIKTRGQQVTLRCSSQSGHNTVSWYQQALGQGPQFIFQYYREEENGRGNFPPRFSGLQFPNYSSELNVNALELDDSALYLCASSPDGGGTAYNEQFFGPGTRLTVL.